This T cell receptor (beta chain) was documented in a study of Graves' ophthalmopathy and Graves' hyperthyroidism. Lactation, pregnancy, uncontrolled infections and other autoimmune diseases were all grounds for excluding patients. The authors amplified TCR beta CDR3 regions, and they did so from RNA transcripts for repertoire sequencing. First-round RT-PCR employed HTBI primers, with a second-round multiplex PCR after it. TCRdb used MiXCR to reprocess the multiplex PCR reads, holding one entry per CDR3 protein. The sample records over a million distinct CDR3 sequences, about 35% being singletons. The CDR3 is made up of 12 amino acids. Germline V gene lookup returns CDR1 MGHDK and CDR2 SYGVNS. With 4 bases removed from V and 7 bases from J, the gap between germline ends came to 9 bases. This clonotype occurred many times.

The chain employs TRBV25-1 and TRBJ2-3; D remains unclear. The receptor was isolated from an adult man with Graves' hyperthyroidism. The sample consisted of peripheral blood or thyroid tissue (not recorded which). CDR3 amino acids: CASSGSVNTQYF. DNA for the CDR3: TGTGCCAGCAGTGGATCCGTGAATACGCAGTATTTT.